This record concerns one T cell receptor (beta chain) sequence. Germline V CDR1 and CDR2: MNHNY, SVGAGI (reference sequence). J gave up 0 bases and V 6 bases, and 7 bases lay outside the gene matches. The CDR3 consists of 16 residues. In the original workflow: Cell counts per sample came from amplifying reference gene primers. Here immunoSEQ multiplex PCR was the method, and the copy in TCRdb shows in-frame clones only, minus some. That table supplies the V and J calls and clone size; D and trimming were determined from the DNA. This sample has 150,000 to 180,000 clones, with 80% to 90% found just once. The sample is drawn from a study of blood T cell repertoires in COVID-19. Study at large: Specimens from acute and convalescent COVID-19 originated in the United States, Italy and Spain. Sources were T cells, B-cell-depleted T cells, or PBMCs; the material itself was cDNA or gDNA.

Sample: peripheral blood. This rearrangement joins TRBV6-6 to TRBJ1-1, with 10 bases identical to TRBD1. This TCR derives from a woman in her 40s with acute or convalescent COVID-19. CDR3 sequence reads: CASSPDRGKVNTEAFF. The CDR3 DNA reads as TGTGCCAGCAGCCCGGACAGGGGGAAGGTGAACACTGAAGCTTTCTTT.